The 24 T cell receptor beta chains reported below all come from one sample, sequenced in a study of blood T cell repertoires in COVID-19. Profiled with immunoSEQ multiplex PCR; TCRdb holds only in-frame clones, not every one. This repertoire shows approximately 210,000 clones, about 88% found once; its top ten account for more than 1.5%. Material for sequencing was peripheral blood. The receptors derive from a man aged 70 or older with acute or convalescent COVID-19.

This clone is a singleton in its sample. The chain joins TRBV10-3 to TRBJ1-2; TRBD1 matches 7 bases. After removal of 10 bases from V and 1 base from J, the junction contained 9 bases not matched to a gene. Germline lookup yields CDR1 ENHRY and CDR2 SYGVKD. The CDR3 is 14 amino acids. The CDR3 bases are TGTGCCAGCACGGGGCAGGGGGGTAACTATGGCTACACCTTC. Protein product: CASTGQGGNYGYTF.

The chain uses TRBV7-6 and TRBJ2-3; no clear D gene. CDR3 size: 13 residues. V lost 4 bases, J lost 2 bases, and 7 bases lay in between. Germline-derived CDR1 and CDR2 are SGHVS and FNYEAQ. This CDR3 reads CASSWAVTDTQYF. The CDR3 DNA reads TGTGCCAGCAGCTGGGCAGTCACAGATACGCAGTATTTT.

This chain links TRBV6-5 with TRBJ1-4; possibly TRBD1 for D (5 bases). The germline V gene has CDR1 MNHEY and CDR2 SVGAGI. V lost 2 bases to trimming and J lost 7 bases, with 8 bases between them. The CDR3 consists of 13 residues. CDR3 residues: CASSYRDSEKLFF. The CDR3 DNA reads TGTGCCAGCAGTTACCGAGACAGTGAAAAACTGTTTTTT.

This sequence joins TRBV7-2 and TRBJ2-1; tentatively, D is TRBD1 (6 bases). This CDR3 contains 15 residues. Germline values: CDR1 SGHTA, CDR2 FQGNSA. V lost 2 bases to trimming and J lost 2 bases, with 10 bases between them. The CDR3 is CASSLRDTTYNEQFF. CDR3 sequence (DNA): TGTGCCAGCAGCTTACGGGACACGACCTACAATGAGCAGTTCTTC.

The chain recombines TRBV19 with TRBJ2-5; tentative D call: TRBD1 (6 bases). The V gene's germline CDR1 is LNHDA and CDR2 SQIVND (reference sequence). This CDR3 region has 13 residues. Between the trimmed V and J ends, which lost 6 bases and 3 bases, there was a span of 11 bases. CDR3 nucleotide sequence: TGTGCCAGTAGCCTCGACAGGAAAGAGACCCAGTACTTC. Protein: CASSLDRKETQYF.

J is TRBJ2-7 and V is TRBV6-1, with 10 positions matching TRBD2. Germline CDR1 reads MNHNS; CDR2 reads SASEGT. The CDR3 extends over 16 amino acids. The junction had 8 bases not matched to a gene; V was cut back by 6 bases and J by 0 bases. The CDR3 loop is CASSERASGSSYEQYF. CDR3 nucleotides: TGTGCCAGCAGCGAAAGAGCTAGCGGGAGCTCCTACGAGCAGTACTTC.

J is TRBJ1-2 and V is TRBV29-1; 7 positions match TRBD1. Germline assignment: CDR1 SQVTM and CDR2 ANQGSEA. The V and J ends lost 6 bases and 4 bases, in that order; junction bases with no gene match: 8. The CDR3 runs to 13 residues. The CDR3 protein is CSVLGQNLYGYTF. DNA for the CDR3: TGCAGCGTGCTGGGACAGAACCTCTATGGCTACACCTTC.

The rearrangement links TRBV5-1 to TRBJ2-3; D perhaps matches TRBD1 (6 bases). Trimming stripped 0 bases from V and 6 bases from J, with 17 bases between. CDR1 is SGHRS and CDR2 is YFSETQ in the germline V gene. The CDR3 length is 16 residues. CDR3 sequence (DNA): TGCGCCAGCAGCTTGGTACAGGGTACGGGAATGGATACGCAGTATTTT. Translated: CASSLVQGTGMDTQYF.

Here the CDR3 DNA reads TGTGCCAGCTCACCCGGTTCCAGCGGGAGGGAGAAGCAGTTCTTC. Its protein is CASSPGSSGREKQFF. V gene TRBV18 combines with J gene TRBJ2-1, with 10 nucleotides matching TRBD2. Germline CDR1 and CDR2: KGHSH and LQKENI. Trimming at V came to 3 bases and at J to 11 bases, leaving 10 bases not matched to a gene. The CDR3 extends over 15 amino acids.

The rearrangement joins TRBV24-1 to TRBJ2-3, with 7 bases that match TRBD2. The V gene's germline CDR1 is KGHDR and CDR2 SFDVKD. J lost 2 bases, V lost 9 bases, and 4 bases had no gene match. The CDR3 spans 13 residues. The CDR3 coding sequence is TGTGCCACCCAGCGGGACTACACAGATACGCAGTATTTT. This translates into CATQRDYTDTQYF.

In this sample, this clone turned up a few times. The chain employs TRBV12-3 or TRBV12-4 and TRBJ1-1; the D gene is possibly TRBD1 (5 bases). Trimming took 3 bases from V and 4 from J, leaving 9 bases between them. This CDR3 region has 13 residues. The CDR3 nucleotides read TGTGCCAGCAGTTTGGGCGGGGGCACTGAAGCTTTCTTT. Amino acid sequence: CASSLGGGTEAFF.

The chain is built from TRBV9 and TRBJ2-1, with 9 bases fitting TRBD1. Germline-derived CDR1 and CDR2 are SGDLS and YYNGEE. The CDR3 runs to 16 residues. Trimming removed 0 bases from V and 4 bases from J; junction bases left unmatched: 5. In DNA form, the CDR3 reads TGTGCCAGCAGCGTAGCCGGGACAGGGCAATACAATGAGCAGTTCTTC. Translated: CASSVAGTGQYNEQFF. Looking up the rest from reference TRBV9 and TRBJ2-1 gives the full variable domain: DSGVTQTPKHLITATGQRVTLRCSPRSGDLSVYWYQQSLDQGLQFLIQYYNGEERAKGNILERFSAQQFPDLHSELNLSSLELGDSALYFCASSVAGTGQYNEQFFGPGTRLTVL.

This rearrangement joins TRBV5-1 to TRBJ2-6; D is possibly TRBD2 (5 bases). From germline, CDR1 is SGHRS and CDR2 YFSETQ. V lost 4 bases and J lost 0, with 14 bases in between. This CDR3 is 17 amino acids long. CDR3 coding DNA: TGCGCCAGCAGCCAATCCGGACTGACCTCTGGGGCCAACGTCCTGACTTTC. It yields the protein CASSQSGLTSGANVLTF.

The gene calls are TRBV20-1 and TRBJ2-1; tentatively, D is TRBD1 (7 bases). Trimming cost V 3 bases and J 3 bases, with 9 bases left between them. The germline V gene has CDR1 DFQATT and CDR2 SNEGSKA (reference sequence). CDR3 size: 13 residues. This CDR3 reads CSASQGGYNEQFF. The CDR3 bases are TGCAGTGCTAGTCAGGGGGGCTACAATGAGCAGTTCTTC.

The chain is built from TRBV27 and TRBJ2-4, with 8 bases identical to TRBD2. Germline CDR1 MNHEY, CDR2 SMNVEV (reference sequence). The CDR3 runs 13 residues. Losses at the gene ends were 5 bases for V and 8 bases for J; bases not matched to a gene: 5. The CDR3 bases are TGTGCCAGCAGTCCCGGGGGGGGCGACATTCAGTACTTC. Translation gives CASSPGGGDIQYF.

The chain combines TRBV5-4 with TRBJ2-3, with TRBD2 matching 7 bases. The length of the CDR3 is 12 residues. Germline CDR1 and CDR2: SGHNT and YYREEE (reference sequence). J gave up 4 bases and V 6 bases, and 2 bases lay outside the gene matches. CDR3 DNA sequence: TGTGCCAGCAAGCGGGACTCAGATACGCAGTATTTT. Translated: CASKRDSDTQYF.

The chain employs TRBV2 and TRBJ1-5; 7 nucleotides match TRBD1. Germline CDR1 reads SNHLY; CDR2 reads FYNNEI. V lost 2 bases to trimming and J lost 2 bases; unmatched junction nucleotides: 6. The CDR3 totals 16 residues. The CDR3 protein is CASSETGEPRNQPQHF. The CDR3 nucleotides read TGTGCCAGCAGTGAAACAGGGGAGCCCCGCAATCAGCCCCAGCATTTT.

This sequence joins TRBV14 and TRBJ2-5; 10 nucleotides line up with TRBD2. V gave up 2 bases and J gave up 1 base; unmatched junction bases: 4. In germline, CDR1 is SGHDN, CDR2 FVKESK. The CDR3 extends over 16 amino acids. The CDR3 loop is CASSQWTSGGQETQYF. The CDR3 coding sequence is TGTGCCAGCAGCCAATGGACTAGCGGCGGCCAAGAGACCCAGTACTTC.

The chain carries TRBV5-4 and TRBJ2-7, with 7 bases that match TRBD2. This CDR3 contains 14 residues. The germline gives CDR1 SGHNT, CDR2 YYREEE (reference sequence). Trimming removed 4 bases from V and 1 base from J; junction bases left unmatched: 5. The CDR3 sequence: CASSPGLPSYEQYF. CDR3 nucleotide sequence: TGTGCCAGCAGCCCGGGACTACCATCCTACGAGCAGTACTTC.

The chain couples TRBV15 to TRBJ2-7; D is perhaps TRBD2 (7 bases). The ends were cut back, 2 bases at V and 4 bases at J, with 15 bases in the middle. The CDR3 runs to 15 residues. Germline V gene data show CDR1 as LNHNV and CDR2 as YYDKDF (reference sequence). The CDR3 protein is CATSRSGGSFYEQYF. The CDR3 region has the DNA TGTGCCACCAGCAGATCGGGGGGCAGTTTTTACGAGCAGTACTTC.

Here the CDR3 reads CASSFSNMNTEAFF. The DNA of the CDR3 is TGCGCCAGCAGCTTCTCAAACATGAACACTGAAGCTTTCTTT. V usage is TRBV5-1 and J usage is TRBJ1-1; D not certain. V gave up 2 bases and J gave up 0 bases, with 8 bases separating them. The CDR3 has 14 residues. Germline CDR1 and CDR2: SGHRS and YFSETQ.

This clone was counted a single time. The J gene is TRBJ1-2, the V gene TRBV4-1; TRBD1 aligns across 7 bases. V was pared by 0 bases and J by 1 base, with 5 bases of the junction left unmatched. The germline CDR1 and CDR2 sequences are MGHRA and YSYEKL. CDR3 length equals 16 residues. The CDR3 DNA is TGCGCCAGCAGCCAAGAAGGGACAGATGTTAACTATGGCTACACCTTC. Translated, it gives CASSQEGTDVNYGYTF.

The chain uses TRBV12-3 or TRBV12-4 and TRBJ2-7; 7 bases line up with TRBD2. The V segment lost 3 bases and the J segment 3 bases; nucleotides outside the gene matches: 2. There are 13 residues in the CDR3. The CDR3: CASSFGRLYEQYF. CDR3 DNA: TGTGCCAGCAGTTTCGGGAGGCTCTACGAGCAGTACTTC.

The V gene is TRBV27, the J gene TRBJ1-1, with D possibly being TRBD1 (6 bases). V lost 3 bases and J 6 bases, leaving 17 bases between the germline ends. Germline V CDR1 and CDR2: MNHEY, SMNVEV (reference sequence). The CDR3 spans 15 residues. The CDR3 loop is CASSLSPGTLPEAFF. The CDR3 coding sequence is TGTGCCAGCAGTTTGTCCCCCGGGACACTACCTGAAGCTTTCTTT.